A selection of T cell receptor beta chains follows, all from one sample in a study of blood T cell repertoires in COVID-19. Assay used: immunoSEQ multiplex PCR; TCRdb lists only in-frame clones, some missing. The sample contains about 170,000 clones, about 91% of which appear only once. Sequencing input: peripheral blood. The receptors shown here come from a woman in her forties or fifties with acute or convalescent COVID-19. Both conserved end residues are part of each CDR3. The order of the fields is D gene, clone size, J gene, V gene, CDR3 length, CDR3 protein, CDR3 DNA. The D gene is left open where the match is weak. Rows may omit the clone size; those that give it use once, few, many or a size class.

TRBD1	-	TRBJ1-2	TRBV4-3	15	CASSQAGTAFYGYTF	TGCGCCAGCAGCCAAGCGGGGACAGCTTTCTATGGCTACACCTTC
TRBD2	-	TRBJ2-2	TRBV11-2	15	CATRGGGWDTGELFF	TGTGCCACCCGAGGCGGGGGTTGGGACACCGGGGAGCTGTTTTTT
-	-	TRBJ2-7	TRBV23-1	15	CASSHQQGGSYEQYF	TGCGCCAGCAGTCATCAACAGGGAGGGAGCTACGAGCAGTACTTC
-	-	TRBJ1-1	TRBV6-5	13	CASSYQGNTEAFF	TGTGCCAGCAGTTATCAGGGGAACACTGAAGCTTTCTTT
TRBD2	once	TRBJ2-7	TRBV6-5	14	CASSYASGGSEQYF	TGTGCCAGCAGTTACGCTAGCGGGGGTTCCGAGCAGTACTTC
TRBD1	few	TRBJ1-2	TRBV19	15	CATTGTGFINYGYTF	TGTGCCACCACCGGGACAGGGTTTATTAACTATGGCTACACCTTC
-	-	TRBJ2-7	TRBV18	14	CASSPRQEDREQYF	TGTGCCAGCTCACCACGACAGGAGGATAGAGAGCAGTACTTC
TRBD1	-	TRBJ1-2	TRBV18	16	CASSPPVTGDNYGYTF	TGTGCCAGCTCACCACCTGTGACAGGGGACAACTATGGCTACACCTTC
-	-	TRBJ2-4	TRBV6-2/TRBV6-3	14	CASSSTGAKNIQYF	TGTGCCAGCAGCAGTACAGGCGCCAAAAACATTCAGTACTTC
-	few	TRBJ2-6	TRBV19	19	CASSIFPVGGPSGANVLTF	TGTGCCAGTAGTATTTTCCCGGTCGGGGGTCCCTCTGGGGCCAACGTCCTGACTTTC
-	-	TRBJ1-2	TRBV9	14	CASSPSDSHYGYTF	TGTGCCAGCAGCCCTTCGGACAGCCACTATGGCTACACCTTC
TRBD1	-	TRBJ2-5	TRBV6-6	14	CASSLRQGKETQYF	TGTGCCAGCAGCCTTAGACAGGGTAAAGAGACCCAGTACTTC
-	-	TRBJ2-6	TRBV19	16	CASSDPGASGANVLTF	TGTGCCAGTAGTGATCCAGGGGCCTCTGGGGCCAACGTCCTGACTTTC
-	-	TRBJ2-3	TRBV18	14	CASSSDSRTDTQYF	TGTGCCAGCTCATCGGACTCCCGCACAGATACGCAGTATTTT
-	once	TRBJ2-5	TRBV7-2	13	CASTRSYQETQYF	TGTGCCAGCACCCGGTCGTACCAAGAGACCCAGTACTTC
-	-	TRBJ2-1	TRBV7-3	14	CASSLTRGSYEQFF	TGTGCCAGCAGCTTAACCCGGGGGAGTTATGAGCAGTTCTTC
-	once	TRBJ2-1	TRBV19	13	CASSMASVVEQFF	TGTGCCAGTAGTATGGCTAGCGTCGTTGAGCAGTTCTTC
-	-	TRBJ2-1	TRBV7-2	12	CARFLGASEQFF	TGTGCCAGATTCTTGGGGGCGAGTGAGCAGTTCTTC
-	-	TRBJ1-3	TRBV7-2	15	CASSLGPQGGNTIYF	TGTGCCAGCAGCTTAGGTCCCCAGGGAGGAAACACCATATATTTT
-	-	TRBJ2-5	TRBV5-6	12	CASSYGLETQYF	TGTGCCAGCAGCTACGGTCTTGAGACCCAGTACTTC
-	-	TRBJ2-7	TRBV6-4	15	CASIHGGRPKYEQYF	TGTGCCAGCATACATGGGGGCCGCCCAAAATACGAGCAGTACTTC
-	-	TRBJ1-2	TRBV5-1	14	CASSLDQALQGYTF	TGCGCCAGCAGCTTAGACCAGGCCCTCCAGGGCTACACCTTC
-	-	TRBJ2-3	TRBV6-5	11	CASSTMDTQYF	TGTGCCAGCAGCACAATGGATACGCAGTATTTT
TRBD2	once	TRBJ2-1	TRBV7-6	17	CASSLGGLAADYNEQFF	TGTGCCAGCAGCTTAGGGGGACTAGCGGCTGATTACAATGAGCAGTTCTTC
TRBD1	-	TRBJ1-1	TRBV29-1	15	CSAQILDRGGPEAFF	TGCAGCGCCCAGATCCTGGACAGGGGGGGCCCTGAAGCTTTCTTT